The clone carrying this T cell receptor beta chain was seen repeatedly, ten times or more. Its target is not known. Healthy Caucasian individuals made up all the donors. This specimen comes from a study of identical twins. General study points: The abundant beta clonotypes from cord blood had fewer insertions, and memory repertoires had none of this.

Template switching supplied a universal primer site; unique molecular identifiers were carried on the cDNA. Via MiXCR, TCRdb re-called the 5' RACE reads, giving one row per CDR3 protein. The sample holds a few hundred thousand distinct CDR3 sequences, more than 9% seen once. This sample was also put to use in a study of yellow fever vaccine responses in identical twins. That study adds: The authors reported partly convergent, partly personalized vaccine responses in identical twins.

Sequencing used PBMCs. The origin of this receptor is a woman in her late teens or twenties in good health.

CDR3 bases: TGTGCCAGCAACAGAGGTCAGGTTAGCTCCTACAATGAGCAGTTCTTC. Translation: CASNRGQVSSYNEQFF. The V gene is TRBV12-3 or TRBV12-4, the J gene TRBJ2-1; D unclear. CDR3 length: 16 residues. Trimming pared 7 bases from V and 0 bases from J, leaving 16 bases between.